Sequencing of this TCR beta chain was carried out in a study of OX40 agonist ivuxolimab in advanced cancers. Background for the entire study: Ivuxolimab was an agonistic, fully human IgG2 monoclonal antibody directed against OX40 (CD134), a costimulatory receptor. Intravenous ivuxolimab was administered to patients every 2 weeks at six dose levels: 0.01, 0.1, 0.3, 1.5, 3 and 10 mg/kg. Of the roughly 50 dose-escalation patients, hepatocellular carcinoma was present in roughly 19, melanoma in approximately 15, renal cell carcinoma in 9 and head and neck cancer in 9. A male proportion of roughly 85% and a mean age of 60 years, ranging from 23 to 79, were recorded for the dose-escalation cohort. Prior anti-PD-1, anti-PD-L1 or anti-CTLA-4 therapy was permitted, and 30% to 45% of dose-escalation patients had received checkpoint inhibitors. Partial responses occurred in three dose-escalation patients: two with cutaneous melanoma and one with hepatocellular carcinoma. Peripheral TCRbeta sequencing was intended to test whether TCR sequence diversity was altered and clonal T-cell expansion was caused by ivuxolimab. The monotherapy dose-escalation portion (N of about 50 patients) of the phase I ivuxolimab trial is reported in the paper. General conclusions and limits of the study: At doses of 0.1 to 3.0 mg/kg, clonal expansion of both CD4+ and CD8+ blood T cells was observed from baseline to week 6. After ivuxolimab, more expanded clones were found on average in CD8+ T cells than in CD4+ T cells. Low levels of normalized T-cell clonal expansion were also seen in some patients who did not respond. Antigen specificity was not determined for the clonally expanded peripheral T cells. In the 0.1-3.0 mg/kg groups, partial responders were among the patients with the lowest normalized peripheral clonal expansion, particularly in CD8+ T cells.

To sequence the TCRbeta CDR3 region, genomic DNA was isolated from the sorted cells. TCRbeta CDR3 regions were sequenced using the immunoSEQ Assay. Sourced from immuneACCESS, this table was stored by TCRdb with only in-frame sequences that have V and J called. A share of the clones is absent; for the studies checked, an unresolved V gene accounts for under half, and the remainder has no known explanation. A total of fewer than 75,000 clones appear in this sample, 90% to 95% of them only once. Clones ranked in the top ten supply roughly 2.4% of the sample. The trial excluded patients who had a history of autoimmune disease or were on systemic immunosuppression. Peripheral blood for TCR sequencing was collected from all dose cohorts at baseline, on cycle 4 day 1, and on cycle 7 day 1. The samples were taken from a phase I, first-in-human, multicenter, open-label dose-escalation trial of ivuxolimab. Adults with locally advanced or metastatic head and neck squamous cell, hepatocellular, melanoma or renal cell carcinoma were enrolled in the trial. Before TCR sequencing, CD4+ T cells and CD8+ T cells were sorted from peripheral blood as separate populations.

Of note for this clone: The specificity of this receptor is unknown. One base away there is no much larger clone; base qualities are not given.

CDR1 SGHNT and CDR2 YYREEE were looked up in the germline V gene (reference sequence). V has 4 bases trimmed and J has 2 bases trimmed; junction bases matching no gene number 14. The CDR3 runs 17 residues from the cysteine to the phenylalanine. Only the CDR3 portion is preserved as DNA: 51 bases, with reading frame beginning at the first base. This receptor was taken from an adult with an advanced solid tumor such as melanoma, head and neck, liver or kidney cancer. In this chain, TRBV5-4 is recombined with TRBJ2-5, with 7 bases aligning to TRBD1. The specimen comprised CD4+ or CD8+ T cells sorted from blood, sampled in a trial of the OX40 agonist ivuxolimab. The CDR3 amino acid sequence is: CASSKTGTVGLQETQYF. Read as DNA, the sequence is TGTGCCAGCAGCAAAACCGGGACAGTCGGACTTCAAGAGACCCAGTACTTC.